This T cell receptor beta chain was captured in a study of control samples from healthy donors and cancer patients. Measured with immunoSEQ multiplex PCR; TCRdb has only the in-frame clones, and not every one. The sample consists of around 95,000 clones, roughly 84% of them appearing once. The J segment lost 6 bases and the V segment lost 5 bases, leaving 10 bases of the junction unmatched. CDR1 and CDR2 (germline): GTSNPN, SVGIG (reference sequence). This CDR3 spans 15 amino acids. The sequence derives from a woman aged 45-59 years in good health. The rearrangement links TRBV30 to TRBJ2-2; TRBD2 matches 9 bases. Sequenced sample: blood. CDR3 in amino acids: CAWDPGLAYAGELFF. The CDR3 coding sequence is TGTGCCTGGGACCCGGGACTAGCTTACGCCGGGGAGCTGTTTTTT.